These 7 T cell receptor beta chains originate from one sample sequenced in a study of graft-versus-host responses after intestinal transplantation. Some clones are missing from TCRdb's copy, which holds only in-frame ones; the method was immunoSEQ multiplex PCR. The sample records tens of thousands of clones, approximately 95% being singletons. Which antigens these TCRs recognize remains unknown. Sample: unstimulated CD8+ T cells sorted from spleen or lymph node cells, taken before transplant. The receptors were sampled from a human donor who was the organ donor for an intestinal transplant.

The chain combines TRBV9 with TRBJ2-1; 10 nucleotides agree with TRBD2. V lost 2 bases and J lost 5; bases outside the gene matches: 4. Germline CDR1 is SGDLS and CDR2 is YYNGEE. There are 15 residues in the CDR3. CDR3 DNA sequence: TGTGCCAGCAGCGTTTCTAGCGGGGGTCACAATGAGCAGTTCTTC. Protein sequence: CASSVSSGGHNEQFF. Full variable domain (outside the CDR3, taken from reference TRBV9 and TRBJ2-1): DSGVTQTPKHLITATGQRVTLRCSPRSGDLSVYWYQQSLDQGLQFLIQYYNGEERAKGNILERFSAQQFPDLHSELNLSSLELGDSALYFCASSVSSGGHNEQFFGPGTRLTVL.

The CDR3 protein is CASTKLAGGQETQYF. The CDR3 region has the DNA TGTGCCAGTACCAAACTAGCGGGGGGACAAGAGACCCAGTACTTC. The chain recombines TRBV19 with TRBJ2-5; 12 bases line up with TRBD2. J lost 2 bases, V lost 7 bases, and 5 bases had no gene match. The CDR3 loop spans 15 amino acids. Germline V gene data show CDR1 as LNHDA and CDR2 as SQIVND (reference sequence).

The chain recombines TRBV5-4 with TRBJ2-7; D perhaps matches TRBD1 (6 bases). Trimming removed 9 bases from V and 6 bases from J, with 13 bases in between. The germline V gene has CDR1 SGHNT and CDR2 YYREEE (reference sequence). The CDR3 sequence is 11 residues long. This CDR3 reads CATGRGSEQYF. The CDR3 nucleotides are TGTGCCACCGGTAGGGGGAGCGAGCAGTACTTC. Based on the CDR3 plus reference TRBV5-4 and TRBJ2-7, the full variable domain is ETGVTQSPTHLIKTRGQQVTLRCSSQSGHNTVSWYQQALGQGPQFIFQYYREEENGRGNFPPRFSGLQFPNYSSELNVNALELDDSALYLCATGRGSEQYFGPGTRLTVT.

The gene calls are TRBV7-8 and TRBJ2-2; 10 positions agree with TRBD1. The CDR3 covers 18 residues. The V segment lost 11 bases and the J segment 4 bases; nucleotides outside the gene matches: 19. Germline V gives CDR1 SGHVS, CDR2 FQNEAQ. The CDR3 protein is CAAAVPRDRGGGTGELFF. The CDR3 DNA reads TGTGCCGCGGCGGTACCCCGGGACAGGGGAGGCGGCACCGGGGAGCTGTTTTTT.

The V call is TRBV19, the J call TRBJ1-6; unclear D gene. Germline CDR1 and CDR2: LNHDA and SQIVND (reference sequence). V lost 5 bases, J lost 4 bases, and 12 bases lay in between. The CDR3 is 15 amino acids. DNA of the CDR3: TGTGCCAGTAGTTCTTCGACCGGGTATAATTCACCCCTCCACTTT. Translated, it gives CASSSSTGYNSPLHF.

Remarks on this clone: The junction shows a germline mismatch at one end, possibly a read error. This chain joins TRBV19 and TRBJ2-3; 9 positions agree with TRBD2. The CDR3 extends over 14 amino acids. From germline, CDR1 is LNHDA and CDR2 SQIVND (reference sequence). CDR3 nucleotides: TGTGCCAGTAGTATAGTAGCGGGGGCAGATACGCGGTATTTT. As protein: CASSIVAGADTRYF. The whole variable domain, filled in from reference TRBV19 and TRBJ2-3, reads DGGITQSPKYLFRKEGQNVTLSCEQNLNHDAMYWYRQDPGQGLRLIYYSQIVNDFQKGDIAEGYSVSREKKESFPLTVTSAQKNPTAFYLCASSIVAGADTRYFGPGTRLTVL.

This rearrangement joins TRBV7-8 to TRBJ2-7, with D possibly being TRBD2 (5 bases). The CDR3 is made up of 15 amino acids. Looked up from germline, CDR1 is SGHVS and CDR2 is FQNEAQ. V gave up 4 bases and J gave up 0 bases, with 13 bases separating them. The CDR3 here is CASSSWRRDSYEQYF. The DNA for the CDR3 is TGTGCCAGCAGCTCATGGAGGCGAGACTCCTACGAGCAGTACTTC.